The 7 T cell receptor beta chains given below trace back to one sample, sequenced in a study of T cell clonality in common variable immunodeficiency. Study conclusions and caveats: Common variable immunodeficiency TCR beta sequences reportedly had fewer deletions and N-nucleotide insertions.

These receptors' antigens are unknown. Sequencing used immunoSEQ multiplex PCR; TCRdb keeps in-frame clones, though not all of them. This sample comprises roughly 12,000 clones, none seen once only. Material for sequencing was peripheral blood mononuclear cells. The receptors come from a human donor with common variable immunodeficiency.

This clone has a handful of counts. Read sequence stops 3 residues before the CDR3 end, and the germline J gene provides the missing end. The V gene is TRBV29-1, the J gene TRBJ2-5, with a possible D match to TRBD1 (5 bases). Trimming stripped 4 bases from V and 4 bases from J, with 16 bases between. The CDR3 sequence is 14 residues long. Germline V CDR1 and CDR2: SQVTM, ANQGSEA. CDR3 amino acids: CSVGFGRVGETQYF. The covered CDR3 bases are TGCAGCGTTGGCTTCGGCAGGGTAGGAGAGACC.

CDR3 DNA (partial): TGTGCCAGCAGCTCCGACAGGGGGCCCTACAATGAG. It encodes CASSSDRGPYNE. The full CDR3 is CASSSDRGPYNEQFF. The V call is TRBV7-6, the J call TRBJ2-1; 10 nucleotides agree with TRBD1. Read sequence stops 3 residues before the CDR3 end, and the germline J gene provides the missing end. Germline V lookup: CDR1 SGHVS, CDR2 FNYEAQ. Losses at the gene ends were 4 bases for V and 2 bases for J; bases not matched to a gene: 2. The CDR3 runs to 15 residues.

Details on this clone: Read coverage stops 3 residues before the CDR3 terminus; the germline J gene supplies the remainder. This chain links TRBV19 with TRBJ2-7; 15 nucleotides line up with TRBD2. This CDR3 is 18 amino acids long. V lost 3 bases to trimming and J lost 2 bases; unmatched junction nucleotides: 8. The germline V gene has CDR1 LNHDA and CDR2 SQIVND (reference sequence). CDR3 DNA (partial): TGTGCCAGTAGTATTAAGGGACTAGCGGGGGGTCATACCTACGAG. Translation gives CASSIKGLAGGHTYE. The whole CDR3 region reads CASSIKGLAGGHTYEQYF. The full variable domain, with the rest looked up from reference TRBV19 and TRBJ2-7, is DGGITQSPKYLFRKEGQNVTLSCEQNLNHDAMYWYRQDPGQGLRLIYYSQIVNDFQKGDIAEGYSVSREKKESFPLTVTSAQKNPTAFYLCASSIKGLAGGHTYEQYFGPGTRLTVT.

With regard to this clone: The CDR3 goes on 3 residues after the read ends, and that part is filled in from the germline J gene. The chain joins TRBV7-6 to TRBJ2-3; weak D call: TRBD2 (7 bases). Trimming shortened V by 2 bases and J by 6 bases, and 15 bases separated the two germline ends. The V gene's germline CDR1 is SGHVS and CDR2 FNYEAQ. The CDR3 is made up of 15 amino acids. The CDR3 spells CASSLSAGASDTQYF. The covered CDR3 bases are TGTGCCAGCAGCTTATCTGCGGGGGCCTCGGATACG.

This clone was found a few times. Coverage ceases 3 residues before the CDR3 finishes, and the germline J gene fills in the end. The rearrangement joins TRBV7-2 to TRBJ2-7; D is perhaps TRBD2 (5 bases). This CDR3 contains 13 residues. V lost 5 bases and J 4 bases, leaving 12 bases between the germline ends. CDR1 and CDR2 from the germline V gene are SGHTA and FQGNSA. The CDR3 loop is CASSPSPGYEQYF. The covered CDR3 bases are TGTGCCAGCAGCCCGTCGCCGGGGTACGAG. Looking up the rest from reference TRBV7-2 and TRBJ2-7 gives the full variable domain: GAGVSQSPSNKVTEKGKDVELRCDPISGHTALYWYRQSLGQGLEFLIYFQGNSAPDKSGLPSDRFSAERTGGSVSTLTIQRTQQEDSAVYLCASSPSPGYEQYFGPGTRLTVT.

The CDR3 protein is CASSLSREAEQFF. The CDR3 DNA, read in part, is TGTGCCAGCAGCTTAAGCAGGGAGGCTGAG. V and J are TRBV7-2 and TRBJ2-1; tentatively, D is TRBD2 (6 bases). The CDR3 end falls 3 residues outside the read, so it is completed with the germline J gene. This CDR3 is built from 13 residues. In germline, CDR1 is SGHTA, CDR2 FQGNSA. Trimming took off 2 bases at V and 9 bases at J, with 11 bases between the two ends. The full variable domain, in which reference TRBV7-2 and TRBJ2-1 provide the parts outside the CDR3, is GAGVSQSPSNKVTEKGKDVELRCDPISGHTALYWYRQSLGQGLEFLIYFQGNSAPDKSGLPSDRFSAERTGGSVSTLTIQRTQQEDSAVYLCASSLSREAEQFFGPGTRLTVL.

The table lists this clone with a few counts. The read comes to an end 3 residues before the CDR3 does, leaving the germline J gene to fill in the end. This chain joins TRBV7-6 and TRBJ1-1; no firm D call. The V and J ends lost 5 bases and 0 bases respectively, with 7 bases between them. CDR1 and CDR2 (germline): SGHVS, FNYEAQ. This CDR3 has 13 residues. The DNA read from the CDR3 is TGTGCCAGCAGCACCACAGTGAACACTGAA. Translation: CASSTTVNTE. The complete CDR3 protein is CASSTTVNTEAFF.